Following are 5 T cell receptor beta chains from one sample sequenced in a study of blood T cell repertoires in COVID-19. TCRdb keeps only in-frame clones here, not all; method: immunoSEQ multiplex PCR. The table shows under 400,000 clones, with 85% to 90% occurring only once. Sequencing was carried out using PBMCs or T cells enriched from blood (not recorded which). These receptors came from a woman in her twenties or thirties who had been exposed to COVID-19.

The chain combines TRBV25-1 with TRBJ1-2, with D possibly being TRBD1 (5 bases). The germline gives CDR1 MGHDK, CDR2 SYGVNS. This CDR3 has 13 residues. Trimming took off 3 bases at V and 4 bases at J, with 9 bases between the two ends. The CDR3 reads CASSEGGGYGYTF. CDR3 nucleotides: TGTGCCAGCAGTGAGGGCGGGGGCTATGGCTACACCTTC.

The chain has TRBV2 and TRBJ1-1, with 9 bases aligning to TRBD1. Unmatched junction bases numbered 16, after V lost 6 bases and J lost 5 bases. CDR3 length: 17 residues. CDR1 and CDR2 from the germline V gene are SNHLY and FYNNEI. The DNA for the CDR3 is TGTGCCAGCAGGGACAGCCCGATCAGACAGGGGGATACTGAAGCTTTCTTT. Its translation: CASRDSPIRQGDTEAFF.

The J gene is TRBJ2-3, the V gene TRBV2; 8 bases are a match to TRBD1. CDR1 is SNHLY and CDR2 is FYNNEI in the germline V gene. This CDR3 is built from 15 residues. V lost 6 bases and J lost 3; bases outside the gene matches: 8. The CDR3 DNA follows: TGTGCCAGCAGGAAAAGCAGGGGGCTGACAGATACGCAGTATTTT. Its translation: CASRKSRGLTDTQYF.

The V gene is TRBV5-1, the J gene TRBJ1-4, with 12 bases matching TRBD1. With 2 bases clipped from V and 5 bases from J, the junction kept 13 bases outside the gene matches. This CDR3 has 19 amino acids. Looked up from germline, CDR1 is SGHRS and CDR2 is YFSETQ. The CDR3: CASSFLGGDRGRKNEKLFF. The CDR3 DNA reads TGCGCCAGCAGCTTCCTCGGGGGGGACAGGGGGCGCAAAAATGAAAAACTGTTTTTT.

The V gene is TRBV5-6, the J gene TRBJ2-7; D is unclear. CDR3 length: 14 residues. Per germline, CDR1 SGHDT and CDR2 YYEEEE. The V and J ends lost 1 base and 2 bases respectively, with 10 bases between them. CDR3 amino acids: CASSLYDGAYEQYF. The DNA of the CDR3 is TGTGCCAGCAGCTTGTACGACGGAGCCTACGAGCAGTACTTC. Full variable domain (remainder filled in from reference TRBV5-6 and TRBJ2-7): DAGVTQSPTHLIKTRGQQVTLRCSPKSGHDTVSWYQQALGQGPQFIFQYYEEEERQRGNFPDRFSGHQFPNYSSELNVNALLLGDSALYLCASSLYDGAYEQYFGPGTRLTVT.